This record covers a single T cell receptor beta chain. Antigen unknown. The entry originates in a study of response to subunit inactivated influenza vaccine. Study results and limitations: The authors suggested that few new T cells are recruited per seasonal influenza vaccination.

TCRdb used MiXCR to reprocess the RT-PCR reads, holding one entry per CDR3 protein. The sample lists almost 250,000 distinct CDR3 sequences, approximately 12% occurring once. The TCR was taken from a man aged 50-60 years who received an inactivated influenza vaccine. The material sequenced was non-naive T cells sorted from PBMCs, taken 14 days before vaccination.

The chain's CDR3 is CASSYGGRSAPYQETQYF. For the CDR3, the DNA is TGCGCCAGCAGCTATGGCGGGAGATCCGCCCCCTACCAAGAGACCCAGTACTTC. This chain links TRBV5-1 with TRBJ2-5; 7 positions match TRBD2. The CDR3 spans 18 residues. From germline, CDR1 is SGHRS and CDR2 YFSETQ. Germline trimming cut 3 bases from V and 0 bases from J; bases unmatched to any gene: 14.